This entry concerns a single T cell receptor (beta chain). What antigen it recognizes has not been identified. No much larger clone is present one base from it, and per-base qualities are unavailable. To prepare the library, the immunoSEQ multiplex PCR assay was applied. The paper's data handling went like this. A statistical classification framework was developed to diagnose cytomegalovirus status using the catalog of TCR beta chain sequences. Held by TCRdb, this immuneACCESS table contains in-frame sequences only and omits some clones. Under half of the omission traces to an unresolved V gene where checked; the cause of the rest is unknown. The V and J calls and clone size come from that table; D and trimming were worked out from the DNA. The sample table lists 200,000 to 250,000 clones, approximately 80% of them with a count of one. Over 12% of the sample is held by the ten biggest clonotypes.

The source of the sample is a study of cytomegalovirus exposure and HLA in healthy donors (TCRdb year 2017). For context, the study as a whole: A later analysis indicated that the 95 to 150 validation repertoires were generated on the platform also employed for the approximately 670 repertoires of the first cohort. The study aimed to test whether signatures of past pathogen exposure could be identified by cataloging public T cell receptors. A separate validation cohort of roughly 120 different subjects was used in addition to the approximately 610-subject first cohort. High-throughput TCR immunosequencing, statistical association of individual TCRs with disease status, and machine learning were combined to predict cytomegalovirus infection status. General findings and caveats noted by the study authors: The classifier was reported to diagnose cytomegalovirus status with high specificity and sensitivity in both the original cohort and the validation cohort. All 120 or so repertoires were used to score co-occurrence in the validation cohort in a later analysis, because that analysis had no HLA typing for the cohort. The study listed 170 or so TCR beta chains as associated with cytomegalovirus. It was suggested by the authors that the approach could potentially be generalized to other disease states and immunological phenotypes. A few of the identified cytomegalovirus-associated TCR beta chains were confirmed in vitro to be specific for cytomegalovirus antigens. Of the cluster scores, 94% were above 0 in a later analysis, which found that TCRs clustered in the first cohort also tended to co-occur in the approximately 110 validation repertoires. Most TCR sequences were observed very rarely across donors, whereas some public TCRs were present in many individuals.

CDR1 and CDR2, per the germline V gene, are ENHRY and SYGVKD. The CDR3 goes from the cysteine to the phenylalanine over 16 residues. Only CDR3 DNA is held: 48 bases, read in frame from base 1. From V the trimming removes 6 bases and from J it removes 7 bases, while the gene matches leave 12 bases of the junction unaccounted for. The donors belonged to the validation cohort of about 120 subjects, which was separate from the roughly 670-subject first cohort. The receptor was isolated from a woman in her twenties or thirties in good health and CMV-seropositive. Recombination joined TRBV10-3 with TRBJ2-6; 7 nucleotides in the junction match TRBD1. The sequenced sample consisted of PBMCs. The CDR3 region has the sequence CAIRSPGQVGANVLTF. The nucleotides are TGTGCCATCAGGAGCCCTGGACAGGTTGGCGCCAACGTCCTGACTTTC.